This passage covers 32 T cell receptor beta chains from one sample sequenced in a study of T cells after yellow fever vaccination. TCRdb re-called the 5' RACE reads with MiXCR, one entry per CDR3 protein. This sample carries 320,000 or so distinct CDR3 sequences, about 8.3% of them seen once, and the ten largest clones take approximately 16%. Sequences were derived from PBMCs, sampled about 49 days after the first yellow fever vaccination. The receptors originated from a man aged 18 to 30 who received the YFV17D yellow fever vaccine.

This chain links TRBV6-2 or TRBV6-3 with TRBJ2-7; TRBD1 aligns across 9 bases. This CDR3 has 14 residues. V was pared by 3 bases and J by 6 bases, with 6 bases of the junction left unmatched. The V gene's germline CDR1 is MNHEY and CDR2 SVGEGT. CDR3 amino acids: CASSYQGQGFEQYV. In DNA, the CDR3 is TGTGCCAGCAGTTATCAGGGACAGGGCTTCGAGCAGTACGTC.

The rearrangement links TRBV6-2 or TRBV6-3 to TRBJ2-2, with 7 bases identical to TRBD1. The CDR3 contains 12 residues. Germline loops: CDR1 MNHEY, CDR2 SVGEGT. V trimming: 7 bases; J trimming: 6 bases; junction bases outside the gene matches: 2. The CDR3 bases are TGTGCCAGCACCACAGGGGCCGGGGAGCTGTTTTTT. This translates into CASTTGAGELFF.

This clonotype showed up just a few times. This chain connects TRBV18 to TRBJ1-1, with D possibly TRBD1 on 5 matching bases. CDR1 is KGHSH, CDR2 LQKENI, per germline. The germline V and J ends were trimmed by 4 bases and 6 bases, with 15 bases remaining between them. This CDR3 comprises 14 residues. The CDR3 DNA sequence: TGTGCCAGCTCACGAATCCGGGGGGGTGCTGAAGCTTTCTTT. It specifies CASSRIRGGAEAFF.

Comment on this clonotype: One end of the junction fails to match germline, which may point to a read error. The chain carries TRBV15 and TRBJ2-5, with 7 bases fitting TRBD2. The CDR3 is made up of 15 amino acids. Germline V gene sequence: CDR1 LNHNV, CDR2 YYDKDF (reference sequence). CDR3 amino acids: CATLSVVSGQETQSF. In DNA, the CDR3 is TGTGCCACCCTGAGTGTGGTTAGCGGGCAAGAGACCCAGTCCTTC.

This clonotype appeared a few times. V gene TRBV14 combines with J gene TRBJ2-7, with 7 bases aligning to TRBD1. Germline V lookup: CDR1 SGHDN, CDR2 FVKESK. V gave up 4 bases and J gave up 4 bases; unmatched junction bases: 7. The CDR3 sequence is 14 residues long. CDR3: CASSLQGSGYEQYF. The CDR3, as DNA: TGTGCCAGCAGCCTACAGGGGTCGGGGTACGAGCAGTACTTC.

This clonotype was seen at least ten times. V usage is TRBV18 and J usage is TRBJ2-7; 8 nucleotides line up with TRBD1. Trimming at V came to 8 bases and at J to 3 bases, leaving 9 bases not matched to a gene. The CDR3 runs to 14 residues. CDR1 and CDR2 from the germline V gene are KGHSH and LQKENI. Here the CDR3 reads CASPAPGTGYEQYV. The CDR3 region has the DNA TGTGCCAGCCCCGCCCCCGGGACAGGCTACGAGCAGTACGTC.

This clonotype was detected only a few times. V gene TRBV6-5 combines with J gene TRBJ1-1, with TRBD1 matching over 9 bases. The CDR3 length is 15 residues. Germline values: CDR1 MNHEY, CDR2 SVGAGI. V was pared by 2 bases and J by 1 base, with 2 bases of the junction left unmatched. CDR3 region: CASSYPTGGNTEAFF. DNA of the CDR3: TGTGCCAGCAGTTACCCGACAGGGGGGAACACTGAAGCTTTCTTT.

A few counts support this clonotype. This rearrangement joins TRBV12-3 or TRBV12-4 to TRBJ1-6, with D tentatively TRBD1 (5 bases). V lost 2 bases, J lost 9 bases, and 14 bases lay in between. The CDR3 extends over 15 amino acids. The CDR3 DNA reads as TGTGCCAGCAGTTTATGGGGCAGGATGGCTTCACCCCTCCACTTT. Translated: CASSLWGRMASPLHF.

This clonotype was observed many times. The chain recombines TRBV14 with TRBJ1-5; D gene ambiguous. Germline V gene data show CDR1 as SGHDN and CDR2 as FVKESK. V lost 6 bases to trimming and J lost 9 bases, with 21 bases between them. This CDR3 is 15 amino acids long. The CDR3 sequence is CASRITAAVLGPQHF. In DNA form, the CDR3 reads TGTGCCAGCAGAATTACAGCGGCTGTCCTAGGGCCCCAGCATTTT.

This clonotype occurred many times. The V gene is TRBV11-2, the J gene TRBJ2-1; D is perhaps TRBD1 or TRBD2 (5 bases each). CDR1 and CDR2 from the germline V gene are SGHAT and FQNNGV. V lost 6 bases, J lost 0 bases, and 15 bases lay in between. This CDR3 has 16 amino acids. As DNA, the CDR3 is TGTGCCAGCAGGCCCACGGGACGGAGCTCCTACAATGAGCAGTTCTTC. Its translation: CASRPTGRSSYNEQFF.

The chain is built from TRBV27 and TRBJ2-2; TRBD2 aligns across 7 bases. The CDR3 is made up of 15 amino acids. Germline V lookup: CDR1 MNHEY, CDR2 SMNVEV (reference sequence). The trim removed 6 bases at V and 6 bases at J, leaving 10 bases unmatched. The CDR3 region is CASRRRTSTAGELFF. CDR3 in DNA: TGTGCCAGCAGACGGAGGACTAGTACGGCCGGGGAGCTGTTTTTT.

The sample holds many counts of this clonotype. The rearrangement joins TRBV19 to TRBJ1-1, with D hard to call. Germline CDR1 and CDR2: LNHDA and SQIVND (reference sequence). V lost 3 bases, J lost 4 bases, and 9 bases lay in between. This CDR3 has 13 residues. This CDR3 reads CASSMIHSTEAFF. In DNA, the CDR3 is TGTGCCAGTAGTATGATTCATTCCACTGAAGCTTTCTTT. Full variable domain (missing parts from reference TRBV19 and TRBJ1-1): DGGITQSPKYLFRKEGQNVTLSCEQNLNHDAMYWYRQDPGQGLRLIYYSQIVNDFQKGDIAEGYSVSREKKESFPLTVTSAQKNPTAFYLCASSMIHSTEAFFGQGTRLTVV.

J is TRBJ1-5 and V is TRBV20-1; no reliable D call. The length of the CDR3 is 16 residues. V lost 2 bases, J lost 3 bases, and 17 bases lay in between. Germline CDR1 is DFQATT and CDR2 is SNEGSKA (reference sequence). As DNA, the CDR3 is TGCAGTGCTAGATTCGATAAGGACGCGTTCAATCAGCCCCAGCATTTT. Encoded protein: CSARFDKDAFNQPQHF.

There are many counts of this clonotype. CDR3 nucleotides: TGCGCCAGCAGCTTCATTGAGGGAGACACCATATATTTT. Its protein is CASSFIEGDTIYF. The V call is TRBV5-1, the J call TRBJ1-3, with D uncertain. CDR3 length: 13 amino acids. The germline CDR1 and CDR2 sequences are SGHRS and YFSETQ. V lost 2 bases and J lost 8, with 11 bases in between.

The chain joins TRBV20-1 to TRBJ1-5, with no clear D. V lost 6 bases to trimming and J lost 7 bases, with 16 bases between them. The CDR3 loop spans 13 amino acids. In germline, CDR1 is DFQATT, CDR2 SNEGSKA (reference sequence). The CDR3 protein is CSALSRWGQPQHF. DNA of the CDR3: TGCAGTGCCCTTAGTCGGTGGGGACAGCCCCAGCATTTT.

CDR3 residues: CASSPGTGFSPLHF. The CDR3 nucleotides are TGCGCCAGCAGCCCAGGGACAGGGTTTTCACCCCTCCACTTT. V and J are TRBV5-1 and TRBJ1-6; TRBD1 aligns across 9 bases. CDR1 is SGHRS, CDR2 YFSETQ, per germline. The CDR3 runs to 14 residues. V shed 4 bases and J 9 bases; nucleotides not matched to a gene: 5. Supplemented by reference TRBV5-1 and TRBJ1-6, the full variable domain reads KAGVTQTPRYLIKTRGQQVTLSCSPISGHRSVSWYQQTPGQGLQFLFEYFSETQRNKGNFPGRFSGRQFSNSRSEMNVSTLELGDSALYLCASSPGTGFSPLHFGNGTRLTVT.

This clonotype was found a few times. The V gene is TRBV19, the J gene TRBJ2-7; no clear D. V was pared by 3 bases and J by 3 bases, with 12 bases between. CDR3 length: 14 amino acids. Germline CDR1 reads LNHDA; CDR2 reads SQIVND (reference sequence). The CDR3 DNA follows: TGTGCCAGTAGTATTGGGCCGGGTGACTACGAGCAGTACTTC. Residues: CASSIGPGDYEQYF.

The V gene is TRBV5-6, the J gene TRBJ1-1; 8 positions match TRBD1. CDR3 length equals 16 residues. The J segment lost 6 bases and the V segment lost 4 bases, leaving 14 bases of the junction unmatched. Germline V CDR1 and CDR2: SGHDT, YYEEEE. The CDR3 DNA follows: TGTGCCAGCAGCCGGGACCCGGGACAGGTTATCGCTGAAGCTTTCTTT. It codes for CASSRDPGQVIAEAFF.

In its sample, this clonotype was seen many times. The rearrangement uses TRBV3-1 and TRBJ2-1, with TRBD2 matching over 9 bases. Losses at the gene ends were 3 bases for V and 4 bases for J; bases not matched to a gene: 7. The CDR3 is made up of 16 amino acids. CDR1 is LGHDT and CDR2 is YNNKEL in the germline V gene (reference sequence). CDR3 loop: CASSQYAGGAYNEQFF. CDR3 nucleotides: TGTGCCAGCAGCCAGTACGCGGGGGGGGCATACAATGAGCAGTTCTTC.

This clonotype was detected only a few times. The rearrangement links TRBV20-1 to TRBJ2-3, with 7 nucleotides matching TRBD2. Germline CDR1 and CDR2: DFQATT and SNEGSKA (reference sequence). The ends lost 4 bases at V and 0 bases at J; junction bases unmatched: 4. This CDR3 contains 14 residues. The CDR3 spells CSAMTGGSTDTQYF. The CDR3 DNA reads TGCAGTGCTATGACGGGGGGAAGCACAGATACGCAGTATTTT.

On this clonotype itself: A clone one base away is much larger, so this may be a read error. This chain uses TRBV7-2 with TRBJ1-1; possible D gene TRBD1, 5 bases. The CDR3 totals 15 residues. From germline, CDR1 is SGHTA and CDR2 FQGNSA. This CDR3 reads CASSLLGDSNTEGFF. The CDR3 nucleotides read TGTGCCAGCAGCTTACTAGGGGATTCGAACACTGAAGGTTTCTTT.

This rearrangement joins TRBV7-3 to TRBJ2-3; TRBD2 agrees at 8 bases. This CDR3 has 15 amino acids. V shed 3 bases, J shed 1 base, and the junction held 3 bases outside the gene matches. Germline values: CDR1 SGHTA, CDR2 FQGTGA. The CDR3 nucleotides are TGTGCCAGCAGCTTGATGCGGGGGGGCACAGATACGCAGTATTTT. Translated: CASSLMRGGTDTQYF.

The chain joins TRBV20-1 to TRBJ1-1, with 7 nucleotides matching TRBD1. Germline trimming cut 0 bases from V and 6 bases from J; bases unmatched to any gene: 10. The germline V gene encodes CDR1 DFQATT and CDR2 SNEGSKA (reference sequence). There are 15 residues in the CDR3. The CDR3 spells CSARDRSRGTAEAFF. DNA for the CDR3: TGCAGTGCTAGAGATCGATCTAGGGGGACAGCTGAAGCTTTCTTT.

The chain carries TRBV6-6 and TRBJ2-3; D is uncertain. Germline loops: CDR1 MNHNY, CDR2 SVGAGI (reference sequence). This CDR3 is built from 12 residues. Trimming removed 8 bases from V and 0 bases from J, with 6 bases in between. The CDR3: CASGWSTDTQYF. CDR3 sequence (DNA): TGTGCCAGCGGATGGAGCACAGATACGCAGTATTTT.

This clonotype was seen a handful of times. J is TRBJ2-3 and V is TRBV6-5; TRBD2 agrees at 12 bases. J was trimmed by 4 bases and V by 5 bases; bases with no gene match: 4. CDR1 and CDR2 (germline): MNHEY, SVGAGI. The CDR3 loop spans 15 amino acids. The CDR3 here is CASSTSGGRADTQYF. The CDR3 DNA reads TGTGCCAGCAGTACTAGCGGGGGGCGCGCAGATACGCAGTATTTT.

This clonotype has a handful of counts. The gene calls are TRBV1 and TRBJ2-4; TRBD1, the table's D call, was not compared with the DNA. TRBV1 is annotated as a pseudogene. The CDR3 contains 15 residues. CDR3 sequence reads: CTSSQVNPGGNIQYF. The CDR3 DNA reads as TGCACCAGCAGCCAAGTAAACCCCGGCGGAAACATTCAGTACTTC.

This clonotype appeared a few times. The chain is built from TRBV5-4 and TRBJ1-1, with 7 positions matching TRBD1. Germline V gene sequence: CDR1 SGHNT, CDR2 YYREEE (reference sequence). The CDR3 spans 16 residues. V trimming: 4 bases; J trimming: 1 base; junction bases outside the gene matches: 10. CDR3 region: CASSPPGTVANTEAFF. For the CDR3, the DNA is TGTGCCAGCAGCCCCCCCGGGACAGTAGCGAACACTGAAGCTTTCTTT. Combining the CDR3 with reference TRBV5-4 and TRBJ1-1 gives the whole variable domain ETGVTQSPTHLIKTRGQQVTLRCSSQSGHNTVSWYQQALGQGPQFIFQYYREEENGRGNFPPRFSGLQFPNYSSELNVNALELDDSALYLCASSPPGTVANTEAFFGQGTRLTVV.

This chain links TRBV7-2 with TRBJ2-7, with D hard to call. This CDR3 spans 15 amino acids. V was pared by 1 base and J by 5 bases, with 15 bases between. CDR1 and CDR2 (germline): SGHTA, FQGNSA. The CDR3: CASSLGSGPWNEQYV. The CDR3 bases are TGTGCCAGCAGCTTAGGGTCGGGCCCTTGGAACGAGCAGTACGTC.

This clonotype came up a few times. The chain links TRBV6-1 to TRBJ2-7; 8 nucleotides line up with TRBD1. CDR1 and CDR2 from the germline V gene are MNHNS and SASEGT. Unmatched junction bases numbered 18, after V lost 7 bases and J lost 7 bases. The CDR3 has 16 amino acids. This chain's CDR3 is CASNPHVTGALGEQYV. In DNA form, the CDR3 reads TGTGCCAGCAACCCCCATGTGACAGGGGCTCTCGGGGAGCAGTACGTC.

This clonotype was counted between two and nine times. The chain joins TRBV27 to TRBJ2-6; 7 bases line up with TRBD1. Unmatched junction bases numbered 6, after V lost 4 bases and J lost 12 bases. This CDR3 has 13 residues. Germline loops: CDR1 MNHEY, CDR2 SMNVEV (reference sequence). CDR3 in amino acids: CASSSGTVPVLTF. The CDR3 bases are TGTGCCAGCAGTTCTGGGACAGTTCCCGTCCTGACTTTC.

The CDR3 loop is CASSRPADEQFF. DNA for the CDR3: TGTGCCAGCAGCCGACCGGCGGATGAGCAGTTCTTC. V gene TRBV6-6 combines with J gene TRBJ2-1; D is uncertain. CDR1 MNHNY and CDR2 SVGAGI come from the germline V gene (reference sequence). Trimming took 6 bases from V and 8 from J, leaving 11 bases between them. The CDR3 length is 12 residues.

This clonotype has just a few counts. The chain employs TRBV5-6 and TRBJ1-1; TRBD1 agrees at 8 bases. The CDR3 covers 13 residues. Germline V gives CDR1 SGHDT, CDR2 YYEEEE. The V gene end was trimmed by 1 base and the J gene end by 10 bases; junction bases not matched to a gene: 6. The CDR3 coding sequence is TGTGCCAGCAGCTTGTTGGACAGGGAAGCAGCTTTCTTT. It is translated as CASSLLDREAAFF.